This is a list of T cell receptor beta chains from one sample in a study of graft-versus-host responses after intestinal transplantation. No cognate antigen is known for these TCRs. Generated by immunoSEQ multiplex PCR, the TCRdb table keeps only in-frame clones and is missing some. Of over 55,000 clones detected, roughly 87% appear once; the ten largest clones hold 1.3%. The sequenced sample was unstimulated CD8+ T cells sorted from spleen or lymph node cells, obtained before intestinal transplant. All receptors derive from a human donor who received an intestinal transplant. Each CDR3 is given with its conserved first and last residue. A D gene is named only where the DNA matches it firmly. Expanded clones are given a class, and other clones once, few, many or no size at all.

>TRBV7-6|TRBJ1-1|NA|NA
TGTGCCAGCAGCGCCGGACAGAACACTGAAGCTTTCTTT
CASSAGQNTEAFF
>TRBV5-4|TRBJ2-3|NA|NA
TGTGCCAGCAGCTTGGGGATAGGGGTTACGCAGTATTTT
CASSLGIGVTQYF
>TRBV7-8|TRBJ2-3|NA|NA
TGTGCCAGCAGCCCTCCGGGTTGGGGGCAGGACCTCGTAAGCGGCACAGATACGCAGTATTTT
CASSPPGWGQDLVSGTDTQYF
>TRBV29-1|TRBJ1-2|NA|TRBD1
TGCAGCGTTCTTGGGGGACAGGGGACCTATGGCTACACCTTC
CSVLGGQGTYGYTF
>TRBV7-9|TRBJ1-6|few|NA
TGTGCCAGCAGCTTAGTGGAGGGGTGGGATTCACCCCTCCACTTT
CASSLVEGWDSPLHF
>TRBV10-2|TRBJ2-7|NA|TRBD2
TGCGCCAGCTCTAGCGGGGGGATGTGGTACTTC
CASSSGGMWYF
>TRBV9|TRBJ2-1|NA|TRBD1
TGTGCCAGCAGCCCCCGGGACAGCTCCTACAATGAGCAGTTCTTC
CASSPRDSSYNEQFF
>TRBV5-1|TRBJ2-1|NA|NA
TGCGCCAGCAGCTTCAATTTCGGGGTCAACAATGAGCAGTTCTTC
CASSFNFGVNNEQFF
>TRBV4-1|TRBJ2-1|NA|NA
TGCGCCAGCAGCCAAGATCTACGGGGTTATGAGCAGTTCTTC
CASSQDLRGYEQFF
>TRBV5-1|TRBJ1-2|NA|NA
TGCGCCAGCAGCTTGGTGGGGGCAGCAGACCCGAACTATGGCTACACCTTC
CASSLVGAADPNYGYTF
>TRBV2|TRBJ1-6|NA|NA
TGTGCCAGCAGTTCACAGGGAGATAATTCACCCCTCCACTTT
CASSSQGDNSPLHF
>TRBV7-9|TRBJ1-2|NA|NA
TGTGCCAGCAGCGCGACATCACCCTATGGCTACACCTTC
CASSATSPYGYTF
>TRBV29-1|TRBJ1-2|NA|TRBD1
TGCAGCGTTGCCCCGAGAGACAGGGTTAGAGGCTACACCTTC
CSVAPRDRVRGYTF
>TRBV12-5|TRBJ1-1|NA|NA
TGTGCTAGTGGTTTGCCAAACACTGAAGCTTTCTTT
CASGLPNTEAFF
>TRBV6-5|TRBJ2-7|NA|TRBD2
TGTGCCAGCAGTTACCTGGGACTAGCGGGGGACGAGCAGTACTTC
CASSYLGLAGDEQYF
>TRBV5-1|TRBJ2-1|NA|TRBD2
TGCGCCAGCAGCCGGGGGGGGGACAATGAGCAGTTCTTC
CASSRGGDNEQFF
>TRBV5-1|TRBJ2-7|NA|NA
TGCGCCAGCAGTGCGGGACTCTACGAGCAGTACTTC
CASSAGLYEQYF
>TRBV7-8|TRBJ1-3|NA|TRBD1
TGTGCCAGCAGCTTAGTTGTAGGACAGGGGGTTTCTGGAAACACCATATATTTT
CASSLVVGQGVSGNTIYF
>TRBV1|TRBJ2-5|NA|NA
TGCACCAGCAGCCAAGCCACCCCAAGTTGCCCAGACCAAGAGACCCAGTACTTC
CTSSQATPSCPDQETQYF
>TRBV2|TRBJ1-3|once|NA
TGTGCCAGCAGTGAACTAGGCAACACCCAAACCTCTGGAAACACCATATATTTT
CASSELGNTQTSGNTIYF
>TRBV9|TRBJ2-7|few|NA
TGTGCCAGCAGCCCCGGTGGGGGGTTTCTCGAGCAGTACTTC
CASSPGGGFLEQYF
>TRBV5-6|TRBJ2-7|NA|TRBD1
TGTGCCAGCAGCTGGGACAGAGCCTACGAGCAGTACTTC
CASSWDRAYEQYF
>TRBV28|TRBJ2-7|NA|NA
TGTGCCAGCAGTTTCGGGTCCTACGAGCAGTACTTC
CASSFGSYEQYF
>TRBV29-1|TRBJ2-1|once|TRBD2
TGCAGCGTTGAAGATGAGCGGGGGGCCTACAATGAGCAGTTCTTC
CSVEDERGAYNEQFF
>TRBV28|TRBJ1-4|NA|NA
TGTGCCAGCGGGCGGGGGGACCTTGAAAAACTGTTTTTT
CASGRGDLEKLFF
>TRBV6-1|TRBJ1-3|NA|NA
TGTGCCAGCAGTGAACGTCGCTCTGGAAACACCATATATTTT
CASSERRSGNTIYF
>TRBV6-6|TRBJ1-1|few|NA
TGTGCCAGCGGCAGTCTGAGGACTGAAGCTTTCTTT
CASGSLRTEAFF
>TRBV9|TRBJ2-3|NA|TRBD2
TGTGCCAGCAGCCCCCCGGGGGGGCCGAGCACAGATACGCAGTATTTT
CASSPPGGPSTDTQYF
>TRBV7-8|TRBJ2-7|NA|TRBD2
TGTGCCAGCAGCTGGGGCGAAGCGGGGGTGTCCCACGAGCAGTACTTC
CASSWGEAGVSHEQYF
>TRBV4-1|TRBJ2-1|NA|TRBD2
TGCGCCAGCAGCCAAGGGCCAGCGGGGGGTCCCTACAATGAGCAGTTCTTC
CASSQGPAGGPYNEQFF
>TRBV13|TRBJ1-6|NA|NA
TGTGCCAGCAGCTTAGTGCGGCCAAGTGGAGTTTATAATTCACCCCTCCACTTT
CASSLVRPSGVYNSPLHF
>TRBV29-1|TRBJ2-5|NA|TRBD1
TGCAGCGTTGAAGAGGGAGGACAGGGGGCGCGGGAGACCCAGTACTTC
CSVEEGGQGARETQYF
>TRBV4-2|TRBJ2-7|NA|NA
TGTGCCAGCAGCCAAGGTTCTAGTCTGCCGGGGTTCGACGAGCAGTACTTC
CASSQGSSLPGFDEQYF
>TRBV18|TRBJ2-3|NA|NA
TGTGCCAGCTCACCGGGGGTAAGGTCGGGCCTTCGTCGGGAGTACACAGATACGCAGTATTTT
CASSPGVRSGLRREYTDTQYF
>TRBV7-8|TRBJ1-2|NA|TRBD1
TGTGCCAGCAGCTTAGCGAGGACAGGGACGACTAGGGGCTACACCTTC
CASSLARTGTTRGYTF
>TRBV11-2|TRBJ2-5|NA|TRBD2
TGTGCCAGCAGCTTTCTAGCGGGGCAAGAGACCCAGTACTTC
CASSFLAGQETQYF
>TRBV5-4|TRBJ1-6|NA|TRBD1
TGTGCCAGCAGCTCCTCGACAGGGAAGGATTCACCCCTCCACTTT
CASSSSTGKDSPLHF
>TRBV5-4|TRBJ1-2|NA|TRBD1
TGTGCCAGCAGCTGGGGGACAGGGGGGTATGGCTACACCTTC
CASSWGTGGYGYTF
>TRBV27|TRBJ2-3|NA|NA
TGTGCCAGCAGTTGGGGCTGGGGCCAACGGGATACGCAGTATTTT
CASSWGWGQRDTQYF
>TRBV9|TRBJ1-4|few|NA
TGTGCCAGCAGCGTAGGGCAGTATAATGAAAAACTGTTTTTT
CASSVGQYNEKLFF
>TRBV2|TRBJ2-1|NA|TRBD2
TGTGCCAGCAGTGATGCGATCGGGACTAGCGGTTCTTACAATGAGCAGTTCTTC
CASSDAIGTSGSYNEQFF
>TRBV4-1|TRBJ2-7|once|TRBD1
TGCGCCAGCAGCCAAAACCGGGACAGGGACCACGAGCAGTACTTC
CASSQNRDRDHEQYF
>TRBV7-9|TRBJ2-1|NA|NA
TGTGCCAGCAGCTTAGCAACCAGGGGTGAGCAGTTCTTC
CASSLATRGEQFF
>TRBV29-1|TRBJ1-1|NA|NA
TGCAGCGCAGAGGGGGGGGGCACTGAAGCTTTCTTT
CSAEGGGTEAFF
>TRBV7-9|TRBJ1-2|NA|NA
TGTGCCAGCAGCCCCCCAGGCCTGGGCTATGGCTACACCTTC
CASSPPGLGYGYTF
>TRBV6-4|TRBJ1-2|NA|TRBD1
TGTGCCAGCAGGGAAAAAACAGGGGGTAGCTATGGCTACACCTTC
CASREKTGGSYGYTF
>TRBV27|TRBJ2-7|NA|NA
TGTGCCAGCAGGCCAAACGGGGGCGAGCAGTACTTC
CASRPNGGEQYF
>TRBV11-2|TRBJ1-1|NA|TRBD1
TGTGCCAGCAGCTACCTGACAGGGATGTACACTGAAGCTTTCTTT
CASSYLTGMYTEAFF
>TRBV2|TRBJ2-7|NA|TRBD2
TGTGCCAGCAGTGATTCCCCCGGGGGGTCCTACGAGCAGTACTTC
CASSDSPGGSYEQYF
>TRBV7-9|TRBJ1-1|NA|NA
TGTGCCAGCAGCTTAGGCAGGGGAGTCCTCGAAGCTTTCTTT
CASSLGRGVLEAFF
>TRBV2|TRBJ2-5|NA|TRBD2
TGTGCCAGCAGCGGGGGGGCCGGAATGGAGACCCAGTACTTC
CASSGGAGMETQYF
>TRBV27|TRBJ2-1|NA|NA
TGTGCCAGCAGTTTTGGGCGTGGGGAGCAGTTCTTC
CASSFGRGEQFF
>TRBV7-2|TRBJ1-2|few|NA
TGTGCCAGCACTCCCGACTATGGCTACACCTTC
CASTPDYGYTF
>TRBV9|TRBJ2-3|NA|TRBD2
TGTGCCAGCAGCGAGGCGGGGGGGGTAGCGGGGCCAGATACGCAGTATTTT
CASSEAGGVAGPDTQYF
>TRBV13|TRBJ1-1|NA|NA
TGTGCCAGCAGCTTCGCGGGGGGTGAAGCTTTCTTT
CASSFAGGEAFF
>TRBV5-6|TRBJ2-7|NA|TRBD2
TGTGCCAGCAGCCAGATTAGCGGGGGGGCCTACGAGCAGTACTTC
CASSQISGGAYEQYF
>TRBV7-9|TRBJ1-1|NA|NA
TGTGCCAGCAGCTTTACAGGCACGAACACTGAAGCTTTCTTT
CASSFTGTNTEAFF
>TRBV5-1|TRBJ2-5|NA|TRBD1
TGCGCCAGCAGCTTGGACGGGACAGGGTTTTTGGAGACCCAGTACTTC
CASSLDGTGFLETQYF
>TRBV5-1|TRBJ2-1|NA|TRBD2
TGCGCCAGCAGCTATACTAGCGGGGGGACACCCGAGCAGTTCTTC
CASSYTSGGTPEQFF
>TRBV7-6|TRBJ2-2|NA|TRBD2
TGTGCCAGCAGCTTAGCAGCGGGGGCAAACACCGGGGAGCTGTTTTTT
CASSLAAGANTGELFF